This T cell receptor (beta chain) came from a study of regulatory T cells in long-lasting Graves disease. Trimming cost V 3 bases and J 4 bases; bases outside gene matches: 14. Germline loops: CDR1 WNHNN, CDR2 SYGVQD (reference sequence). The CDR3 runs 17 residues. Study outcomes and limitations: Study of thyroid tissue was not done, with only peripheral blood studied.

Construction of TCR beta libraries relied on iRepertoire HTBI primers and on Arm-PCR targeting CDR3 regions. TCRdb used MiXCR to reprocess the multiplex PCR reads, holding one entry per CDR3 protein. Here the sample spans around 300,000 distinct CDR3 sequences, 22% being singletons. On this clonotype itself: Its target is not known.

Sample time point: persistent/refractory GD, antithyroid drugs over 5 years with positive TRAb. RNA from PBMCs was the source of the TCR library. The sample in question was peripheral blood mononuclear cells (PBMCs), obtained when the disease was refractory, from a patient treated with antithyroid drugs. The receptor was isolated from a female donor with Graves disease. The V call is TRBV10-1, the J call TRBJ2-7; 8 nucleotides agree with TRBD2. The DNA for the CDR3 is TGCGCCAGCAGTGAAATGACCGGGGGGGGCGCCTCATACGAGCAGTACTTC. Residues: CASSEMTGGGASYEQYF.